This is a list of T cell receptor beta chains from one sample in a study of shared clonotypes between healthy human individuals. The method was immunoSEQ multiplex PCR; TCRdb's version includes in-frame clones alone and lacks a portion of them. There are approximately 250,000 clones in the sample; 60% to 80% occur only once, and around 10% lies in the top ten. Sequences were obtained from memory CD4+ T cells sorted from blood. Every receptor here comes from a man aged 25 to 40 in good health. The CDR3 runs from the conserved cysteine through the conserved F or W. A D gene is named only where the DNA matches it firmly. The size entry is marked missing in some rows and otherwise reads once, few, many or a size class.

-	14	-	TRBV2	TRBJ1-1	TGTGCCAGCAGTGTATGGGGGGGGAACACTGAAGCTTTCTTT	CASSVWGGNTEAFF
-	13	-	TRBV11-2	TRBJ1-5	TGTGCCAGCAGCTTGGGGGCGAATCAGCCCCAGCATTTT	CASSLGANQPQHF
-	14	few	TRBV5-5	TRBJ2-7	TGTGCCAGCAGCTTATATTTCCAGACCTACGAGCAGTACTTC	CASSLYFQTYEQYF
-	15	-	TRBV9	TRBJ2-2	TGTGCCAGCAGCGCGCGGCTAGGGAACACCGGGGAGCTGTTTTTT	CASSARLGNTGELFF
TRBD2	17	few	TRBV7-9	TRBJ2-2	TGTGCCAGCAGCTTCGTAGTGGGGACTAGCGATACCGGGGAGCTGTTTTTT	CASSFVVGTSDTGELFF
TRBD2	15	-	TRBV11-3	TRBJ2-1	TGTGCCAGCAGCCTTACTAGCGGGACATACAATGAGCAGTTCTTC	CASSLTSGTYNEQFF
-	14	-	TRBV9	TRBJ1-1	TGTGCCAGCAGCCCGGGTCGGTCGGGGATTTTGGCTTTCTTT	CASSPGRSGILAFF
-	15	-	TRBV9	TRBJ2-7	TGTGCCAGCACCCTTCCCACACATAGCTCCTACGAGCAGTACTTC	CASTLPTHSSYEQYF
-	14	many	TRBV2	TRBJ2-5	TGTGCCAGCAGAGCCCGGAGGGGGCCGGAGACCCAGTACTTC	CASRARRGPETQYF
-	13	-	TRBV19	TRBJ2-7	TGTGCCAGTAGTATAGGAGCCCTTCTCGAGCAGTACTTC	CASSIGALLEQYF
-	12	-	TRBV2	TRBJ2-5	TGTGCCAGCTCGCGGGGCGTGGAGACCCAGTACTTC	CASSRGVETQYF
TRBD2	17	-	TRBV18	TRBJ2-2	TGTGCCAGCTCACCACCGGGAGGGTCCCAAAACACCGGGGAGCTGTTTTTT	CASSPPGGSQNTGELFF
-	13	few	TRBV19	TRBJ2-7	TGTGCCAGTAGTATTTCGACAGGTTTGGAGCAGTACTTC	CASSISTGLEQYF
-	14	few	TRBV4-3	TRBJ1-1	TGCGCCAGCAGCCGCCAGGGCGGGGACACTGAAGCTTTCTTT	CASSRQGGDTEAFF
-	14	-	TRBV18	TRBJ2-3	TGTGCCAGCTCACCGGCAGGCAGCACAGATACGCAGTATTTT	CASSPAGSTDTQYF
-	13	-	TRBV6-1	TRBJ2-1	TGTGCCAGCAGTGAAATGGGGGGTAGTGAGCAGTTCTTC	CASSEMGGSEQFF
-	13	-	TRBV5-1	TRBJ2-5	TGCGCCAGCAGCTTGAATGGGGGGGAGACCCAGTACTTC	CASSLNGGETQYF
TRBD1	15	-	TRBV7-2	TRBJ1-2	TGTGCCAGCAGTTTGCGGGACAGGGGTGCATATGGCTACACCTTC	CASSLRDRGAYGYTF
TRBD1	14	few	TRBV18	TRBJ1-2	TGTGCCAGCTCGCCGGGACAGGGGAATCGGGGCTACACCTTC	CASSPGQGNRGYTF
-	13	few	TRBV6-1	TRBJ2-1	TGTGCCAGCATTCCGGACGGGCACAATGAGCAGTTCTTC	CASIPDGHNEQFF
-	14	-	TRBV19	TRBJ2-1	TGTGCCAGTACCCCGGTAAGTTCCTACAATGAGCAGTTCTTC	CASTPVSSYNEQFF
-	14	-	TRBV5-4	TRBJ1-5	TGTGCCAGCAGCATAGGGCTCGGGGATCAGCCCCAGCATTTT	CASSIGLGDQPQHF
-	13	-	TRBV7-9	TRBJ2-1	TGTGCCAGCAGCCCAGACAGACACAATGAGCAGTTCTTC	CASSPDRHNEQFF
-	15	-	TRBV28	TRBJ2-7	TGTGCCAGCAGTCTTCAGGCGGTCGGCTCCTACGAGCAGTACTTC	CASSLQAVGSYEQYF
-	17	-	TRBV28	TRBJ2-2	TGTGCCAGCAGTTTACCCGGTCGAGGGAGAAACACCGGGGAGCTGTTTTTT	CASSLPGRGRNTGELFF
TRBD1	14	-	TRBV5-5	TRBJ2-7	TGTGCCAGCAGCGAAACGGGACAGTCCTACGAGCAGTACTTC	CASSETGQSYEQYF
-	15	-	TRBV5-5	TRBJ2-7	TGTGCCAGCAGCTTGGTCCCTTGGACCGACTACGAGCAGTACTTC	CASSLVPWTDYEQYF
-	13	-	TRBV25-1	TRBJ2-5	TGTGCCAGCAGTGATAGGAGAACCGTGGCCCAGTACTTC	CASSDRRTVAQYF
-	15	-	TRBV28	TRBJ2-1	TGTGCCAGCAGCTCCGGGACTTCAGGTCCCAATGAGCAGTTCTTC	CASSSGTSGPNEQFF
-	14	-	TRBV28	TRBJ1-5	TGTGCCAGCAGCATCGACCGCCCCCCAGAGCCCCAGCATTTT	CASSIDRPPEPQHF
TRBD1	16	once	TRBV9	TRBJ2-7	TGTGCCAGCAGCGCCCGCGGGACAGGGGCGACCTACGAGCAGTACTTC	CASSARGTGATYEQYF
-	13	few	TRBV28	TRBJ1-2	TGTGCCAGCAGCTCGCCAGCAAAGTATGGCTACACCTTC	CASSSPAKYGYTF
TRBD1	15	-	TRBV6-5	TRBJ1-5	TGTGCCAGCAGTCGGGACAGGGGTAGCAATCAGCCCCAGCATTTT	CASSRDRGSNQPQHF
TRBD1	14	-	TRBV10-2	TRBJ1-1	TGCGCCAGCAGCAAACAGGGGGCGGGCACTGAAGCTTTCTTT	CASSKQGAGTEAFF
TRBD1	14	-	TRBV6-6	TRBJ1-4	TGTGCCAGCAGTCCTTGGACAGGGGGTGAAAAACTGTTTTTT	CASSPWTGGEKLFF
TRBD2	13	-	TRBV19	TRBJ2-3	TGTGCCAGTAGACTAGCGGGCACAGATACGCAGTATTTT	CASRLAGTDTQYF
-	14	-	TRBV18	TRBJ1-5	TGTGCCAGCTCACCAGAGGGGAATAGGCAGCCCCAGCATTTT	CASSPEGNRQPQHF
-	14	many	TRBV28	TRBJ2-1	TGTGCCAGCAGTATACAGAGCAGACCCAATGAGCAGTTCTTC	CASSIQSRPNEQFF
TRBD2	15	-	TRBV10-2	TRBJ2-1	TGCGCCAGCAGTAAACTAGCGGGCTCCTACAATGAGCAGTTCTTC	CASSKLAGSYNEQFF
-	14	-	TRBV5-4	TRBJ2-3	TGTGCCAGCAGCCGGTGGTCGAGTGCAGATACGCAGTATTTT	CASSRWSSADTQYF
-	15	-	TRBV14	TRBJ2-7	TGTGCCAGCAGCCGCTCTAGCGACTCCCTCTACGAGCAGTACTTC	CASSRSSDSLYEQYF
-	16	-	TRBV18	TRBJ2-7	TGTGCCAGCTCAGCCGAGACAGGCTCGAACTCCTACGAGCAGTACTTC	CASSAETGSNSYEQYF
-	13	-	TRBV5-1	TRBJ2-5	TGCGCCAGCAGCATCCAGGGCGGGGAGACCCAGTACTTC	CASSIQGGETQYF
TRBD1	12	-	TRBV6-5	TRBJ2-2	TGTGCCAGTAGGGACAGCACCGGGGAGCTGTTTTTT	CASRDSTGELFF
-	17	-	TRBV25-1	TRBJ2-2	TGTGCCAGCAGTGAATCTCCGGGGAACGGGGTCACCGGGGAGCTGTTTTTT	CASSESPGNGVTGELFF
-	15	few	TRBV4-1	TRBJ2-3	TGCGCCAGCAGCCAAGTCTTTGGCGGTACAGATACGCAGTATTTT	CASSQVFGGTDTQYF
-	14	-	TRBV7-2	TRBJ2-1	TGTGCCAGCAGCTTGGGTCGGGAGCGAGGTGAGCAGTTCTTC	CASSLGRERGEQFF
TRBD2	15	medium-sized	TRBV5-1	TRBJ2-7	TGCGCCAGCAGCCTGCTTGCGGGAGCATCCTACGAGCAGTACTTC	CASSLLAGASYEQYF
-	13	-	TRBV7-7	TRBJ2-5	TGTGCCAGCAGCTTCGACCGAAGGGAGACCCAGTACTTC	CASSFDRRETQYF
-	15	-	TRBV19	TRBJ2-1	TGTGCCAGTAGTATTGAGGGGCACTCCTACAATGAGCAGTTCTTC	CASSIEGHSYNEQFF
TRBD1	14	once	TRBV7-8	TRBJ2-7	TGTGCCAGCAGCTTATCGGGACAGGGTTCCGAGCAGTACTTC	CASSLSGQGSEQYF
-	14	-	TRBV14	TRBJ2-7	TGTGCCAGCAGCCTTACCTCGGGCTCCTACGAGCAGTACTTC	CASSLTSGSYEQYF